One and the same sample provided the 10 T cell receptor beta chains below, sequenced in a study of T cells in Graves' hyperthyroidism and ophthalmopathy. Amplified regions were TCR beta CDR3 sequences from RNA transcripts. The TCR CDR3 was amplified in a first-round RT-PCR using the HTBI primer set. TCRdb re-derived calls from the multiplex PCR reads in MiXCR, one entry per CDR3 protein. The sample has 130,000 or so distinct CDR3 sequences, around 20% seen once. The sequencing input was blood. All receptors come from a woman aged 50 to 65 with Graves' hyperthyroidism that later progressed to Graves' ophthalmopathy.

This clonotype was counted many times. The rearrangement links TRBV11-2 to TRBJ2-3; D gene ambiguous. With 0 bases removed from V and 0 bases from J, the gap between germline ends came to 22 bases. Germline values: CDR1 SGHAT, CDR2 FQNNGV. CDR3 length: 20 amino acids. In DNA form, the CDR3 reads TGTGCCAGCAGCTTAGATTGGGTGCGCCTGGGGAAGCCTAGCACAGATACGCAGTATTTT. It specifies CASSLDWVRLGKPSTDTQYF.

The chain combines TRBV18 with TRBJ2-7, with 8 bases fitting TRBD1. With V trimmed by 0 bases and J by 3 bases, 4 bases remained unmatched. Germline V lookup: CDR1 KGHSH, CDR2 LQKENI. The CDR3 sequence is 15 residues long. The CDR3 DNA sequence: TGTGCCAGCTCACCACCCAGCACAGGGGGCTACGAGCAGTACTTC. Its translation is CASSPPSTGGYEQYF.

As for this clonotype: A much larger clone differs by one base, so this may be a read error. The CDR3 ends on some other residue instead of the conserved phenylalanine or tryptophan, so this is likely a read error. The rearrangement uses TRBV20-1 and TRBJ1-2, with D perhaps matching TRBD1 (5 bases). V dropped 3 bases and J dropped 8 bases, with 22 bases sitting between them. The germline CDR1 and CDR2 sequences are DFQATT and SNEGSKA (reference sequence). The length of the CDR3 is 15 residues. The CDR3 DNA sequence: TGCAGTGCTAGCCCGGGGGTTAGTAAGCCTAGGGGCTACACCATC. It is translated as CSASPGVSKPRGYTI.

This clonotype occurred many times. The chain uses TRBV5-1 and TRBJ2-3; D could derive from TRBD1 or TRBD2 (5 bases each). CDR1 is SGHRS, CDR2 YFSETQ, per germline. The CDR3 contains 16 residues. V was clipped by 3 bases and J by 3 bases, with 17 bases between them. CDR3 nucleotides: TGCGCCAGCAGCTCCCGGGACCTCGGAAAGACAGATACGCAGTATTTT. Residues: CASSSRDLGKTDTQYF.

This clonotype was found many times. The chain employs TRBV3-1 and TRBJ1-1, with TRBD1 as a possible D gene (6 bases). Germline V lookup: CDR1 LGHDT, CDR2 YNNKEL (reference sequence). Trimming left V 4 bases short and J 3 bases short, with 9 bases between. CDR3 length: 13 residues. CDR3 in amino acids: CASSRKGDTEAFF. The CDR3 coding sequence is TGTGCCAGCAGCCGGAAGGGGGACACTGAAGCTTTCTTT. Complete variable domain (other parts from reference TRBV3-1 and TRBJ1-1): DTAVSQTPKYLVTQMGNDKSIKCEQNLGHDTMYWYKQDSKKFLKIMFSYNNKELIINETVPNRFSPKSPDKAHLNLHINSLELGDSAVYFCASSRKGDTEAFFGQGTRLTVV.

In this sample, this clonotype turned up many times. V and J are TRBV11-2 and TRBJ2-1, with 7 nucleotides matching TRBD2. Trimming removed 5 bases from V and 6 bases from J; junction bases left unmatched: 10. CDR1 is SGHAT and CDR2 is FQNNGV in the germline V gene. CDR3 size: 15 residues. Here the CDR3 DNA reads TGTGCCAGCAGCGAAAGAGCGGGGCTAACCAATGAGCAGTTCTTC. As protein: CASSERAGLTNEQFF.

This chain uses TRBV28 with TRBJ1-1; D is unclear. Germline CDR1 and CDR2: MDHEN and SYDVKM. V was shortened by 5 bases and J by 3 bases, with 10 bases between the two germline ends. This CDR3 comprises 13 residues. The CDR3 DNA follows: TGTGCCAGCAGTCAGAGGACCTACACTGAAGCTTTCTTT. It encodes CASSQRTYTEAFF.

This clonotype was seen a few times. Given a much more abundant clone one base away, this may be a read error. The chain carries TRBV7-2 and TRBJ2-3; D not resolved. V lost 3 bases to trimming and J lost 7 bases, with 11 bases between them. Germline-derived CDR1 and CDR2 are SGHTA and FQGNSA. The CDR3 runs 13 residues. CDR3 region: CASSLRTRNTQYF. The CDR3 coding sequence is TGTGCCAGCAGCTTGAGGACCAGGAATACGCAGTATTTT. Based on the CDR3 plus reference TRBV7-2 and TRBJ2-3, the full variable domain is GAGVSQSPSNKVTEKGKDVELRCDPISGHTALYWYRQSLGQGLEFLIYFQGNSAPDKSGLPSDRFSAERTGGSVSTLTIQRTQQEDSAVYLCASSLRTRNTQYFGPGTRLTVL.

V and J are TRBV20-1 and TRBJ2-3; TRBD2 might be the D (6 bases). The germline V gene encodes CDR1 DFQATT and CDR2 SNEGSKA (reference sequence). CDR3 length: 14 amino acids. The ends were cut back, 3 bases at V and 2 bases at J, with 12 bases in the middle. CDR3 DNA sequence: TGCAGTGCTAGGACGGGACTGATCACAGATACGCAGTATTTT. Protein sequence: CSARTGLITDTQYF.

This clonotype was observed at least ten times. This rearrangement joins TRBV18 to TRBJ2-1, with 9 bases matching TRBD2. The germline V gene has CDR1 KGHSH and CDR2 LQKENI. The V and J ends lost 4 bases and 10 bases, in that order; junction bases with no gene match: 11. The CDR3 sequence is 15 residues long. The CDR3, as DNA: TGTGCCAGCTCACGAACCGCTAGCGGGGTCGGCGAGCAGTTCTTC. Translated, it gives CASSRTASGVGEQFF.